This T cell receptor (beta chain) was identified during a study of T cell clonotyping in hematopoietic cell transplantation. Findings of the study overall: Cells were unsorted, so CD4 and CD8 contributions were not separated. Higher Inverse Simpson Index values in graft donor and pretransplant recipient predicted broader posttransplant TCR diversity. After transplant, recipient diversity fell while pathologically expanded clonotypes grew through day 180.

Note on this clone: Its cognate antigen is unknown.

The data were produced by immunoSEQ multiplex PCR, yet TCRdb's version contains in-frame clones alone and is incomplete. The sample records 30,000 or so clones, around nine tenths being singletons. The sample here was PBMCs, taken 100 days after allogeneic stem cell transplant. This clonotype was sampled from a female patient in her fifties or sixties who had an allogeneic stem cell transplant from a related donor, so the T cells may come from the graft donor. Some clones in this sample may be carry-over from other donors' samples.

CDR3 in amino acids: CASSVGHSGNTIYF. For the CDR3, the DNA is TGTGCCAGCAGCGTAGGACACTCTGGAAACACCATATATTTT. This chain connects TRBV11-2 to TRBJ1-3; D is perhaps TRBD1 (5 bases). V shed 5 bases and J shed 0 bases, with 8 bases lying between them. Germline loops: CDR1 SGHAT, CDR2 FQNNGV. CDR3 length: 14 amino acids.